This TCR beta chain stems from a study of T cells in Graves' hyperthyroidism and ophthalmopathy. Hyperthyroidism was newly diagnosed in patients aged 18 to 65 (duration under 2 months). Diagnosing involved the use of clinical symptoms, serum thyroxine and TRAb, thyroid ultrasound and orbital computed tomography. PBMCs stemmed from over 7.5 ml fresh peripheral blood. The V gene lost 1 base and the J gene lost 1 base, with 12 bases spanning the gap. This CDR3 spans 16 amino acids. Germline-derived CDR1 and CDR2 are LGHDT and YNNKEL (reference sequence). TCR beta CDR3 regions were amplified from RNA transcripts. The primer set for the first-round RT-PCR of the TCR CDR3 was HTBI. TCRdb re-called the multiplex PCR reads through MiXCR, storing one row per CDR3 protein. The table lists 730,000 or so distinct CDR3 sequences, 18% of them singletons. General observations from the study: Expanded thyroid clonotypes (above 0.001) were mostly also found in blood.

This clonotype has more than one count but fewer than ten. Its antigen is as yet unknown. The gene calls are TRBV3-1 and TRBJ2-3; D is ambiguous. The sequencing input was blood. This TCR was sampled from a woman in her forties or fifties with Graves' hyperthyroidism that later progressed to Graves' ophthalmopathy. The CDR3 loop reads CASSQGAGPRTDTQYF. In DNA form, the CDR3 reads TGTGCCAGCAGCCAAGGTGCAGGCCCTCGCACAGATACGCAGTATTTT.